This TCR beta chain was recorded in a study of technical replicates of blood from several donors. The protocol was immunoSEQ multiplex PCR, while the TCRdb copy is restricted to in-frame clones and leaves out a portion. The data contain more than 65,000 clones, roughly 92% of them singletons. A single count supports this clone. CDR1 and CDR2 from the germline V gene are LNHNV and YYDKDF (reference sequence). This CDR3 has 13 amino acids. V lost 1 base and J lost 3, with 5 bases in between. This clonotype was sampled from a human donor in good health. The sequencing sample was made of T cells isolated from PBMCs. The chain has TRBV15 and TRBJ2-3; a possible D gene is TRBD2 (5 bases). CDR3 in amino acids: CATSRAGTDTQYF. In nucleotides, the CDR3 is TGTGCCACCAGCAGAGCGGGGACAGATACGCAGTATTTT.